The T cell receptor (beta chain) described here comes from a study of T cells after yellow fever vaccination. Study observations and caveats: Compared with primary, the secondary response was weaker and peaked at day 5, not 15.

The CDR3 consists of 16 residues. V lost 0 bases to trimming and J lost 0 bases, with 6 bases between them. Germline CDR1 reads SGHTA; CDR2 reads FQGNSA. This clonotype was detected ten times or more. Its antigen is unidentified. A universal primer site and UMIs were added as TCR cDNA was made by 5'RACE template switching. One entry per CDR3 protein, called by TCRdb with MiXCR from the 5' RACE reads. Among some 300,000 distinct CDR3 sequences listed, roughly 4% were seen once. This sequence originates from a man between 18 and 35 years old who received the YFV17D yellow fever vaccine. The chain carries TRBV7-2 and TRBJ2-6, with unresolved D. The specimen comprised PBMCs, sampled on the day of the yellow fever booster vaccination. The CDR3 region is CASSLAGTSGANVLTF. The DNA of the CDR3 is TGTGCCAGCAGCTTAGCGGGCACCTCTGGGGCCAACGTCCTGACTTTC.